The clone carrying this T cell receptor beta chain was detected once. The sample originates from a study of T cell responses to AZD1222 COVID-19 vaccine. The repertoire was sequenced with immunoSEQ multiplex PCR; TCRdb's copy has only in-frame clones and lacks some. The sample shows about 140,000 clones, about 91% of them seen only once. The CDR3 runs to 15 residues. V was shortened by 5 bases and J by 1 base, with 17 bases between the two germline ends. Germline lookup yields CDR1 SQVTM and CDR2 ANQGSEA. This clonotype was sampled from an adult in good health. This chain uses TRBV29-1 with TRBJ2-5; D perhaps matches TRBD1 (5 bases). The sample was peripheral blood, taken on day 0 of AZD1222 vaccination. The CDR3 region is CSVTPTSGIQETQYF. The CDR3 coding sequence is TGCAGCGTTACACCGACTTCAGGGATCCAAGAGACCCAGTACTTC.